The 10 T cell receptor beta chains given below trace back to one sample, sequenced in a study of identical twins. In TCRdb, the 5' RACE reads were re-called with MiXCR into one record per CDR3 protein. The profile covers 350,000 to 600,000 distinct CDR3 sequences, with 14% appearing a single time and over 0.5% taken by the ten largest. The same sample was also studied in work on yellow fever vaccine responses in identical twins.

The sequenced sample was CD4+ T cells sorted from blood. Receptors were obtained from a woman under 30 in good health.

The chain uses TRBV28 and TRBJ2-6, with TRBD2 matching 7 bases. With V trimmed by 7 bases and J by 3 bases, 6 bases remained unmatched. The CDR3 length is 15 residues. The germline V gene has CDR1 MDHEN and CDR2 SYDVKM. This CDR3 is CASTLGGFGANVLTF. The DNA of the CDR3 is TGTGCCAGCACCCTGGGAGGGTTTGGGGCCAACGTCCTGACTTTC.

This clonotype has just a few counts. V gene TRBV29-1 combines with J gene TRBJ2-6, with D perhaps matching TRBD1 or TRBD2 (6 bases each). The V end lost 3 bases, the J end lost 1 base, and 16 bases lay between the germline ends. CDR3 length equals 17 residues. The germline V gene encodes CDR1 SQVTM and CDR2 ANQGSEA. CDR3 DNA: TGCAGCGTTGAGGAGGGACACGGGCCGTCTGGGGCCAACGTCCTGACTTTC. It yields the protein CSVEEGHGPSGANVLTF. The variable domain in full, completed from reference TRBV29-1 and TRBJ2-6, reads SAVISQKPSRDICQRGTSLTIQCQVDSQVTMMFWYRQQPGQSLTLIATANQGSEATYESGFVIDKFPISRPNLTFSTLTVSNMSPEDSSIYLCSVEEGHGPSGANVLTFGAGSRLTVL.

This clonotype was seen a handful of times. This chain links TRBV25-1 with TRBJ2-5, with TRBD1 matching 12 bases. The CDR3 runs to 13 residues. V lost 4 bases to trimming and J lost 13 bases; unmatched junction nucleotides: 7. The germline V gene has CDR1 MGHDK and CDR2 SYGVNS. CDR3 sequence (DNA): TGTGCCAGCAGTGCCGCGGGACAGGGGGCTCGGTACTTC. It specifies CASSAAGQGARYF.

The chain is built from TRBV7-8 and TRBJ2-3; D is uncertain. The CDR3 is 15 amino acids. Trimming left V 5 bases short and J 2 bases short, with 14 bases between. The germline V gene has CDR1 SGHVS and CDR2 FQNEAQ. In nucleotides, the CDR3 is TGTGCCAGCAGCCAGTTAGAGATTACCACAGATACGCAGTATTTT. Its translation is CASSQLEITTDTQYF.

The sample holds many counts of this clonotype. This sequence joins TRBV18 and TRBJ2-3, with D unclear. CDR3 size: 14 residues. Germline lookup yields CDR1 KGHSH and CDR2 LQKENI. V lost 0 bases, J lost 0 bases, and 4 bases lay in between. The CDR3 spells CASSPPSSTDTQYF. The DNA of the CDR3 is TGTGCCAGCTCACCACCCTCGAGCACAGATACGCAGTATTTT.

Of note for this clonotype: The junction does not match germline at one end; this may be a read error. The CDR3 loop reads CASSHSARGTLYNEQFF. The CDR3 DNA is TGTGCCAGCAGTCACTCGGCTAGAGGGACCCTCTACAATGAGCAGTTCTTC. The rearrangement joins TRBV6-2 or TRBV6-3 to TRBJ2-1; TRBD1 or TRBD2 may be the D gene (5 bases each). Germline assignment: CDR1 MNHEY and CDR2 SVGEGT. This CDR3 contains 17 residues.

The rearrangement uses TRBV25-1 and TRBJ1-2; D is undetermined. The V end lost 2 bases, the J end lost 2 bases, and 3 bases lay between the germline ends. The germline V gene has CDR1 MGHDK and CDR2 SYGVNS. The CDR3 length is 12 residues. DNA of the CDR3: TGTGCCAGCAGTGAAATAAACTATGGCTACACCTTC. Its protein product is CASSEINYGYTF.

V is TRBV27 and J is TRBJ2-7, with 8 bases lining up with TRBD1. The J segment lost 4 bases and the V segment lost 3 bases, leaving 5 bases of the junction unmatched. Germline V CDR1 and CDR2: MNHEY, SMNVEV (reference sequence). This CDR3 region has 14 residues. CDR3 loop: CASSFLDRAYEQYF. DNA of the CDR3: TGTGCCAGCAGTTTTCTGGACAGGGCGTACGAGCAGTACTTC.

J is TRBJ2-3 and V is TRBV24-1; D is uncertain. In germline, CDR1 is KGHDR, CDR2 SFDVKD. V shed 7 bases and J shed 2 bases, with 9 bases lying between them. CDR3 length: 13 amino acids. In DNA, the CDR3 is TGTGCCACCAGCCTCCAGACCACAGATACGCAGTATTTT. Its protein is CATSLQTTDTQYF.

This clonotype was counted a few times. The rearrangement joins TRBV7-9 to TRBJ1-2; D perhaps matches TRBD1 (5 bases). V lost 5 bases and J lost 3, with 10 bases in between. CDR1 and CDR2 (germline): SEHNR, FQNEAQ (reference sequence). The CDR3 spans 13 residues. The CDR3 protein is CASSVGTDYGYTF. Here the CDR3 DNA reads TGTGCCAGCAGCGTAGGGACCGACTATGGCTACACCTTC.